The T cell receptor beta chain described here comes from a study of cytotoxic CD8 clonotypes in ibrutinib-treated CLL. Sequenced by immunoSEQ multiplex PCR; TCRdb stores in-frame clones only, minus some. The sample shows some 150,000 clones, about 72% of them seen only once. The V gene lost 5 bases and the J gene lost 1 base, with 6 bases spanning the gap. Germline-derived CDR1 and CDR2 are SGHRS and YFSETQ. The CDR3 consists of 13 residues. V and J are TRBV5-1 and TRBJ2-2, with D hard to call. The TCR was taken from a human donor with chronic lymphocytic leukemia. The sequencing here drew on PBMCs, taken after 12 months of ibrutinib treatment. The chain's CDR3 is CASSYLNTGELFF. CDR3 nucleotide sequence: TGCGCCAGCAGTTACTTGAACACCGGGGAGCTGTTTTTT. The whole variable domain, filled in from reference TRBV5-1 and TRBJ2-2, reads KAGVTQTPRYLIKTRGQQVTLSCSPISGHRSVSWYQQTPGQGLQFLFEYFSETQRNKGNFPGRFSGRQFSNSRSEMNVSTLELGDSALYLCASSYLNTGELFFGEGSRLTVL.